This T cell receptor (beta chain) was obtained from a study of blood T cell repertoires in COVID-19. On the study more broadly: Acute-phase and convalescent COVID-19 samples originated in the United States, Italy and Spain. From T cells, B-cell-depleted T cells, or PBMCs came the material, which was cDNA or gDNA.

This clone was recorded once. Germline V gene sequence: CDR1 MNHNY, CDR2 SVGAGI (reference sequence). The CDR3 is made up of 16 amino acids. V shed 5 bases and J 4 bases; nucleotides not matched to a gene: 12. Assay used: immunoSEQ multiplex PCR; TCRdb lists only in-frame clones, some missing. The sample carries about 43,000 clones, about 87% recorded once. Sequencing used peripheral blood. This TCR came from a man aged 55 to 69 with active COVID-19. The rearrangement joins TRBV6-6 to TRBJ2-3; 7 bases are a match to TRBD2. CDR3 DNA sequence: TGTGCCAGCAGTCGATCGGGACTAACGGACGCAGATACGCAGTATTTT. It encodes CASSRSGLTDADTQYF.